This entry lists 14 T cell receptor beta chains sequenced from one sample in a study of shared clonotypes between healthy human individuals. Naive CD8 cells were CD45RO-negative, positively selected for CCR7, excluding terminally differentiated effector memory CD45RA+ cells. Clones were read by immunoSEQ multiplex PCR, and TCRdb kept only the in-frame ones, dropping some. Here the sample spans about 2.1 million clones, roughly 95% being singletons. The sequenced sample consisted of naive CD8+ T cells from PBMCs. The receptors originated from a man aged 18 to 35 in good health. Some clones in this sample may be carry-over from other donors' samples.

For this clone: In the same sample, other DNA sequences code for this CDR3. This chain uses TRBV9 with TRBJ2-7; weak D call: TRBD2 (5 bases). The V and J ends lost 0 bases and 3 bases respectively, with 10 bases between them. Looked up from germline, CDR1 is SGDLS and CDR2 is YYNGEE. The CDR3 consists of 14 residues. The CDR3 loop is CASSVVGEGYEQYF. The DNA for the CDR3 is TGTGCCAGCAGCGTAGTAGGAGAGGGCTACGAGCAGTACTTC.

This chain uses TRBV6-5 with TRBJ2-1; no clear D. The CDR3 has 13 amino acids. V dropped 10 bases and J dropped 0 bases, with 10 bases sitting between them. Germline V gives CDR1 MNHEY, CDR2 SVGAGI. The CDR3: CATGPSSYNEQFF. The CDR3 nucleotides are TGTGCCACCGGACCATCCTCCTACAATGAGCAGTTCTTC.

The chain is built from TRBV27 and TRBJ1-1, with TRBD1 identical over 7 bases. The J segment lost 9 bases and the V segment lost 5 bases, leaving 6 bases of the junction unmatched. The length of the CDR3 is 12 residues. CDR1 is MNHEY, CDR2 SMNVEV, per germline (reference sequence). The CDR3 DNA follows: TGTGCCAGCAGTCCCCGGGACAGCCAAGCTTTCTTT. Its translation: CASSPRDSQAFF.

The V call is TRBV6-5, the J call TRBJ2-1; TRBD2 agrees at 9 bases. V dropped 6 bases and J dropped 4; count of bases not matched to a gene: 7. The CDR3 has 15 amino acids. The germline gives CDR1 MNHEY, CDR2 SVGAGI. CDR3 coding DNA: TGTGCCAGCAGCCTCACGACTAGCGGTTACAATGAGCAGTTCTTC. Its protein product is CASSLTTSGYNEQFF.

This chain joins TRBV4-1 and TRBJ2-7; TRBD2 aligns across 10 bases. Per the germline V gene, CDR1 is MGHRA and CDR2 is YSYEKL. The V gene end was trimmed by 4 bases and the J gene end by 6 bases; junction bases not matched to a gene: 9. The CDR3 covers 15 residues. The CDR3 sequence: CASSLHSGLAVEQYF. CDR3 DNA: TGCGCCAGCAGCCTTCACTCAGGACTAGCGGTCGAGCAGTACTTC.

J is TRBJ2-7 and V is TRBV7-9; 7 bases line up with TRBD1. Germline CDR1 is SEHNR and CDR2 is FQNEAQ (reference sequence). V dropped 6 bases and J dropped 2; count of bases not matched to a gene: 7. The CDR3 covers 14 residues. This chain's CDR3 is CASRPRDSTYEQYF. The CDR3 coding sequence is TGTGCCAGCAGGCCCCGGGACAGTACCTACGAGCAGTACTTC. Full variable domain (rest looked up from reference TRBV7-9 and TRBJ2-7): DTGVSQNPRHKITKRGQNVTFRCDPISEHNRLYWYRQTLGQGPEFLTYFQNEAQLEKSRLLSDRFSAERPKGSFSTLEIQRTEQGDSAMYLCASRPRDSTYEQYFGPGTRLTVT.

There are many counts of this clone. The rearrangement joins TRBV4-1 to TRBJ1-2; the D gene is possibly TRBD1 (6 bases). V was cut by 0 bases and J by 8 bases, with 16 bases left in between. The CDR3 spans 15 residues. Germline V lookup: CDR1 MGHRA, CDR2 YSYEKL. The CDR3 sequence is CASSQERTGLAGYTF. The CDR3 DNA sequence: TGCGCCAGCAGCCAAGAAAGAACAGGGCTCGCGGGCTACACCTTC.

The count of this clone is one. The chain has TRBV30 and TRBJ2-3, with D tentatively TRBD2 (6 bases). This CDR3 contains 14 residues. Germline values: CDR1 GTSNPN, CDR2 SVGIG (reference sequence). Trimming took 0 bases from V and 4 from J, leaving 11 bases between them. In DNA form, the CDR3 reads TGTGCCTGGAGTGTACTGGGACTGGCAGATACGCAGTATTTT. Its protein is CAWSVLGLADTQYF.

This clone was picked up one time. The chain is built from TRBV28 and TRBJ2-7, with D perhaps TRBD1 (5 bases). The V and J ends lost 2 bases and 3 bases respectively, with 17 bases between them. The CDR3 is 16 amino acids. CDR1 MDHEN and CDR2 SYDVKM come from the germline V gene. In DNA form, the CDR3 reads TGTGCCAGCAGTTTAGACAGAGAAGCTAACTACTACGAGCAGTACTTC. Its translation is CASSLDREANYYEQYF.

This clone was detected only once. Other nucleotide sequences in the sample specify the same CDR3. The chain recombines TRBV30 with TRBJ2-1, with D possibly TRBD2 on 5 matching bases. Germline V gives CDR1 GTSNPN, CDR2 SVGIG (reference sequence). V dropped 0 bases and J dropped 8 bases, with 8 bases sitting between them. The CDR3 is 12 amino acids. This chain's CDR3 is CAWSVGGDEQFF. In nucleotides, the CDR3 is TGTGCCTGGAGTGTAGGAGGAGATGAGCAGTTCTTC.

This chain links TRBV5-4 with TRBJ2-7; D is unclear. This CDR3 region has 15 residues. Germline lookup yields CDR1 SGHNT and CDR2 YYREEE (reference sequence). Trimming left V 0 bases short and J 6 bases short, with 16 bases between. The CDR3 bases are TGTGCCAGCAGCTTGGGGGATTTGGGTTTTCGCGAGCAGTACTTC. Amino acid sequence: CASSLGDLGFREQYF.

In this sample, this clone turned up a few times. V is TRBV19 and J is TRBJ1-4, with D unresolved. The CDR3 spans 13 residues. Germline values: CDR1 LNHDA, CDR2 SQIVND (reference sequence). The V end was cut by 4 bases, the J end by 7 bases, with 10 bases between. CDR3 amino acids: CASSTALGEKLFF. Here the CDR3 DNA reads TGTGCCAGTAGTACGGCCCTAGGTGAAAAACTGTTTTTT.

The chain carries TRBV27 and TRBJ2-2; perhaps TRBD1 as D (6 bases). Looked up from germline, CDR1 is MNHEY and CDR2 is SMNVEV (reference sequence). V lost 7 bases and J 6 bases, leaving 12 bases between the germline ends. CDR3 length: 13 amino acids. CDR3 coding DNA: TGTGCCAGCACCAACTCAGGGGCCGGGGAGCTGTTTTTT. This sequence encodes CASTNSGAGELFF.

The V gene is TRBV13, the J gene TRBJ1-2; D may be TRBD1 (5 bases). The CDR3 covers 16 residues. Germline V gives CDR1 PRHDT, CDR2 FYEKMQ (reference sequence). V shed 0 bases and J shed 1 base, with 12 bases lying between them. The CDR3 DNA sequence: TGTGCCAGCAGCTTAGGTAGCAGGGCTCTTAACTATGGCTACACCTTC. It codes for CASSLGSRALNYGYTF.